A selection of T cell receptor beta chains follows, all from one sample in a study of blood T cell repertoires in COVID-19. Measured with immunoSEQ multiplex PCR; TCRdb has only the in-frame clones, and not every one. The sample consists of under 450,000 clones, around 83% of them appearing once. The sequenced sample consisted of PBMCs or T cells enriched from blood (not recorded which). These TCRs come from a woman in her 50s who had recovered from COVID-19. The CDR3 runs from the conserved cysteine through the conserved F or W. A D gene is named only where the DNA matches it firmly. For some rows the clone size is stated as once, few or many, or as a class when expanded; others skip it.

v_call: TRBV28; d_call: NA; clone_size: few; j_call: TRBJ1-5; cdr3_nt: TGTGCCAGCAGTTTGGAGGGCGGTTGGGTTCAGCCCCAGCATTTT; cdr3_aa: CASSLEGGWVQPQHF
v_call: TRBV5-4; d_call: NA; clone_size: NA; j_call: TRBJ2-1; cdr3_nt: TGTGCCAGCAGTCCGAGAGGGGGAATTTATGAGCAGTTCTTC; cdr3_aa: CASSPRGGIYEQFF
v_call: TRBV5-1; d_call: NA; clone_size: NA; j_call: TRBJ1-1; cdr3_nt: TGCGCCAGCAGCTTGGAGTTTGGGGCGAAAAGCCAAGGGGCTTTCTTT; cdr3_aa: CASSLEFGAKSQGAFF
v_call: TRBV6-5; d_call: TRBD1; clone_size: NA; j_call: TRBJ1-4; cdr3_nt: TGTGCCAGCAACAGGGGGAGGGGGAATGAAAAACTGTTTTTT; cdr3_aa: CASNRGRGNEKLFF
v_call: TRBV6-5; d_call: NA; clone_size: once; j_call: TRBJ1-5; cdr3_nt: TGTGCCAGCAGTTACTACACCGATAGCAATCAGCCCCAGCATTTT; cdr3_aa: CASSYYTDSNQPQHF
v_call: TRBV29-1; d_call: NA; clone_size: once; j_call: TRBJ1-1; cdr3_nt: TGCAGCGGGGAGACAGGAATTAACACTGAAGCTTTCTTT; cdr3_aa: CSGETGINTEAFF
v_call: TRBV27; d_call: NA; clone_size: once; j_call: TRBJ1-6; cdr3_nt: TGTGCCAGCAGTTTTGAGGCCCCCCCGGTGGGTAATTCACCCCTCCACTTT; cdr3_aa: CASSFEAPPVGNSPLHF
v_call: TRBV27; d_call: NA; clone_size: NA; j_call: TRBJ1-6; cdr3_nt: TGTGCCAGCAGTTCAGAGGACTCTTATAATTCACCCCTCCACTTT; cdr3_aa: CASSSEDSYNSPLHF
v_call: TRBV9; d_call: NA; clone_size: few; j_call: TRBJ1-1; cdr3_nt: TGTGCCAGCAGCTCTCCAGTGAACACTGAAGCTTTCTTT; cdr3_aa: CASSSPVNTEAFF
v_call: TRBV3-1/TRBV3-2; d_call: NA; clone_size: NA; j_call: TRBJ1-6; cdr3_nt: TGTGCCAGCAGCCAAGGTCAATCACCCCTCCACTTT; cdr3_aa: CASSQGQSPLHF
v_call: TRBV6-2/TRBV6-3; d_call: TRBD1; clone_size: few; j_call: TRBJ1-2; cdr3_nt: TGTGCCAGCAGTACCGGACAGGAAGGGATCTATGGCTACACCTTC; cdr3_aa: CASSTGQEGIYGYTF
v_call: TRBV11-3; d_call: NA; clone_size: few; j_call: TRBJ1-6; cdr3_nt: TGTGCCAGCAGCCGGCGGACATTTAGAAATTCACCCCTCCACTTT; cdr3_aa: CASSRRTFRNSPLHF
v_call: TRBV27; d_call: TRBD1; clone_size: NA; j_call: TRBJ1-1; cdr3_nt: TGTGCCAGCAGTTTGTTTCGGACAGGCCAGGGGTTTAGCACTGAAGCTTTCTTT; cdr3_aa: CASSLFRTGQGFSTEAFF
v_call: TRBV6-1; d_call: NA; clone_size: NA; j_call: TRBJ1-5; cdr3_nt: TGTGCCAGCAGTGAAGGGGCCGGGATCCCCAATCAGCCCCAGCATTTT; cdr3_aa: CASSEGAGIPNQPQHF
v_call: TRBV4-3; d_call: TRBD1; clone_size: NA; j_call: TRBJ2-3; cdr3_nt: TGCGCCAGCAGCCGAGGGTACAGGGGAGGCACAGATACGCAGTATTTT; cdr3_aa: CASSRGYRGGTDTQYF
v_call: TRBV29-1; d_call: NA; clone_size: NA; j_call: TRBJ1-1; cdr3_nt: TGCAGCGTTGAAGGAAACAGGGTGAACACTGAAGCTTTCTTT; cdr3_aa: CSVEGNRVNTEAFF
v_call: TRBV7-2; d_call: NA; clone_size: NA; j_call: TRBJ2-1; cdr3_nt: TGTGCCAGCAGCTTAATGGCGGGAACACTCTACAATGAGCAGTTCTTC; cdr3_aa: CASSLMAGTLYNEQFF
v_call: TRBV7-2; d_call: NA; clone_size: few; j_call: TRBJ1-4; cdr3_nt: TGTGCCAGCAGCCTCCAGGGTGAGGAAAAACTGTTTTTT; cdr3_aa: CASSLQGEEKLFF
v_call: TRBV9; d_call: TRBD2; clone_size: NA; j_call: TRBJ2-7; cdr3_nt: TGTGCCAGCAGCGTAAGCGGGGGCACCTACGAGCAGTACTTC; cdr3_aa: CASSVSGGTYEQYF
v_call: TRBV27; d_call: TRBD1; clone_size: NA; j_call: TRBJ1-1; cdr3_nt: TGTGCCAGCAGTTTAGAGGGGGCTACTGAAGCTTTCTTT; cdr3_aa: CASSLEGATEAFF
v_call: TRBV6-1; d_call: NA; clone_size: once; j_call: TRBJ2-7; cdr3_nt: TGTGCCAGCAGTCAGGGTTTGACGGATTCCTACGAGCAGTACTTC; cdr3_aa: CASSQGLTDSYEQYF
v_call: TRBV30; d_call: NA; clone_size: NA; j_call: TRBJ1-3; cdr3_nt: TGTGCCTGGAGTGTTGTACGCAGTCCCGACTCTGGAAACACCATATATTTT; cdr3_aa: CAWSVVRSPDSGNTIYF